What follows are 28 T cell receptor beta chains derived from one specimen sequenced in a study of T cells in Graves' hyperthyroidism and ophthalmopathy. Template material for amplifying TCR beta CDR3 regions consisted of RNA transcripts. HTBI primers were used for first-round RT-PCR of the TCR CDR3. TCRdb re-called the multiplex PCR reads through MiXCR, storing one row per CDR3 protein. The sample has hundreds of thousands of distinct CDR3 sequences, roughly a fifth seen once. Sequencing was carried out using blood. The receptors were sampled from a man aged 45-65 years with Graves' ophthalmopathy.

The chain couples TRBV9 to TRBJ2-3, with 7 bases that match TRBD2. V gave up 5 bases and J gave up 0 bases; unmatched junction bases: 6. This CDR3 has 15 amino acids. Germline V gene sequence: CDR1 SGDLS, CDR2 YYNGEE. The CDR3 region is CASRTSLASTDTQYF. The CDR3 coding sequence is TGTGCCAGCAGGACTAGCCTCGCGAGCACAGATACGCAGTATTTT.

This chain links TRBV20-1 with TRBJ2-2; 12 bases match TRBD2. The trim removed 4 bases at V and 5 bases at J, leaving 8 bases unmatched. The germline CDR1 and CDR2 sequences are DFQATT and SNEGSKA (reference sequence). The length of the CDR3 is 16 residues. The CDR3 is CSATKPTSGRTGELFF. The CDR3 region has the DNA TGCAGTGCTACCAAACCAACTAGCGGGAGGACCGGGGAGCTGTTTTTT.

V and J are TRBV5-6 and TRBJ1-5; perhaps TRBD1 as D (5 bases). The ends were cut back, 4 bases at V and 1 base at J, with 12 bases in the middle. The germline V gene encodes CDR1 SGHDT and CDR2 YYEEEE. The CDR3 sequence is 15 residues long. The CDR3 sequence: CASSSYRRSNQPQHF. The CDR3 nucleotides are TGTGCCAGCAGCAGTTACAGGCGCAGCAATCAGCCCCAGCATTTT.

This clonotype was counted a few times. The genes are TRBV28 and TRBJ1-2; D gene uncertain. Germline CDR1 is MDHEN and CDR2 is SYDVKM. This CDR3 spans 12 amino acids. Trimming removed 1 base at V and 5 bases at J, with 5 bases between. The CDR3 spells CASSLSIYGYTF. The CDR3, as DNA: TGTGCCAGCAGTTTATCTATATATGGCTACACCTTC.

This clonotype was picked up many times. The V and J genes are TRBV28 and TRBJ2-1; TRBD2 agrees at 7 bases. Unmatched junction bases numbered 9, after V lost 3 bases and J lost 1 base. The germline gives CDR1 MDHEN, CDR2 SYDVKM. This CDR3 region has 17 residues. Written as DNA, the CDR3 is TGTGCCAGCAGTTTTGGATCGCGGGGAGGGTCCTACAATGAGCAGTTCTTC. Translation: CASSFGSRGGSYNEQFF.

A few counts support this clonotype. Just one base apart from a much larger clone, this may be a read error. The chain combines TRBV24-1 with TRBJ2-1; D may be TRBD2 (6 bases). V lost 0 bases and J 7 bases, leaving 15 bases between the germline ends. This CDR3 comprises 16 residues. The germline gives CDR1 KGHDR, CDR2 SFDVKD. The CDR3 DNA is TGTGCCACCAGTGATTTGCCTGGGACTCGGGCAAATGAGCAGTTCTTC. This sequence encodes CATSDLPGTRANEQFF.

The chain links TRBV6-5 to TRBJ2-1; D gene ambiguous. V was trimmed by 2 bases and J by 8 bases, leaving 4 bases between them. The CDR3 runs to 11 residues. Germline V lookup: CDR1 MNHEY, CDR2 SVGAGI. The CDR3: CASSYADEQFF. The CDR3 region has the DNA TGTGCCAGCAGTTACGCAGATGAGCAGTTCTTC.

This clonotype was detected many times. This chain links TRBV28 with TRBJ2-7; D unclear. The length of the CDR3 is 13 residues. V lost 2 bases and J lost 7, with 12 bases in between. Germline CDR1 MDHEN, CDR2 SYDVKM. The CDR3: CASSLIRVGEQYF. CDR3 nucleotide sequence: TGTGCCAGCAGTTTAATAAGGGTTGGGGAGCAGTACTTC.

The CDR3 region has the DNA TGTGCCAGCACCCTTCGACAGGTGTACGAGCAGTACTTC. It codes for CASTLRQVYEQYF. This sequence joins TRBV28 and TRBJ2-7, with a weak D call TRBD1 (6 bases). CDR3 length equals 13 residues. With 7 bases removed from V and 4 bases from J, the gap between germline ends came to 14 bases. CDR1 and CDR2 (germline): MDHEN, SYDVKM. Full variable domain (outside the CDR3, taken from reference TRBV28 and TRBJ2-7): DVKVTQSSRYLVKRTGEKVFLECVQDMDHENMFWYRQDPGLGLRLIYFSYDVKMKEKGDIPEGYSVSREKKERFSLILESASTNQTSMYLCASTLRQVYEQYFGPGTRLTVT.

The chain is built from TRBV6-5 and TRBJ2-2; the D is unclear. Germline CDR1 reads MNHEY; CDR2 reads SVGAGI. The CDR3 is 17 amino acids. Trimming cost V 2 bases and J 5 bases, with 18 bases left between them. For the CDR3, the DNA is TGTGCCAGCAGTTACGAGGCCCCTCGGCGGAATACCGGGGAGCTGTTTTTT. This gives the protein CASSYEAPRRNTGELFF.

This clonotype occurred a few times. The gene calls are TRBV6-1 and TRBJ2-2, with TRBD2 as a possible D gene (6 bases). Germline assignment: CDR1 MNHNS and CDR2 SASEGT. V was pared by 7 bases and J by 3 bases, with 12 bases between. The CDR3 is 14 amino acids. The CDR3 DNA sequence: TGTGCCAGCAAAGGCACTAGCCACACCGGGGAGCTGTTTTTT. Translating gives CASKGTSHTGELFF.

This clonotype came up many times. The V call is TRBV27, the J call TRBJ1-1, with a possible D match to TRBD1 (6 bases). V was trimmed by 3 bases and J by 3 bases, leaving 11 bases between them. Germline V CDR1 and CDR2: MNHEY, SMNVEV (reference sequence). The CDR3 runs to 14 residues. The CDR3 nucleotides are TGTGCCAGCAGTTTGGGGGGGGCGGACACTGAAGCTTTCTTT. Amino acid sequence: CASSLGGADTEAFF.

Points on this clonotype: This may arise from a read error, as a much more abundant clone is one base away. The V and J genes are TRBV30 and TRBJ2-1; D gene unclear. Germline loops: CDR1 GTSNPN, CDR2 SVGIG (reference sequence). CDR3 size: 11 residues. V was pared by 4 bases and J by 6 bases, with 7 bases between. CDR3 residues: CAWMGCNEQFF. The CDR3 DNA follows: TGTGCCTGGATGGGGTGCAATGAGCAGTTCTTC.

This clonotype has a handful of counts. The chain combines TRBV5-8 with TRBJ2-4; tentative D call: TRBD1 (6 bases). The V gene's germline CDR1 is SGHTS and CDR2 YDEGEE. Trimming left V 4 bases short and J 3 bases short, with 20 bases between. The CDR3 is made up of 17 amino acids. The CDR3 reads CASSLVRGSEDKNIQYF. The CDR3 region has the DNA TGTGCCAGCAGCCTGGTCAGGGGTAGCGAAGACAAAAACATTCAGTACTTC.

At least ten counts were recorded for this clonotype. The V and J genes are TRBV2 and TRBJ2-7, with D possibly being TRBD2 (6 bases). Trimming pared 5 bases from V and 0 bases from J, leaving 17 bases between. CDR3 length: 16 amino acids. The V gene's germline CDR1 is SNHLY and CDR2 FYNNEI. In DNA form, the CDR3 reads TGTGCCAGCAGTCGATCCCTAGCGCAGCACTCCTACGAGCAGTACTTC. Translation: CASSRSLAQHSYEQYF.

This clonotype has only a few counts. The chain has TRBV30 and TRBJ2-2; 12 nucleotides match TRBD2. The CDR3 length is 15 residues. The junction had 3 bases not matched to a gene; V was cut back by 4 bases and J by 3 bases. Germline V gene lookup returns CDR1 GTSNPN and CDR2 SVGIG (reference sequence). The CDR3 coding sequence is TGTGCCTGGACGAGACTAGCGGGAGACACCGGGGAGCTGTTTTTT. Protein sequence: CAWTRLAGDTGELFF.

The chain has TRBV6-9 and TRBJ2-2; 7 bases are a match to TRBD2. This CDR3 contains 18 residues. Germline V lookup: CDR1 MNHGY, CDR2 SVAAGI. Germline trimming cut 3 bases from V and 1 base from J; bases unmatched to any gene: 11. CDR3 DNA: TGTGCCAGCAGTTACGACCCCCCTTCTAGCGGGAACACCGGGGAGCTGTTTTTT. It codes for CASSYDPPSSGNTGELFF.

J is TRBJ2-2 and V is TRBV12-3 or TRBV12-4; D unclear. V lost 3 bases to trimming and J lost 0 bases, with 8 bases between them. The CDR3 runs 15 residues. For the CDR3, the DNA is TGTGCCAGCAGTTTCCGACCCCCGAACACCGGGGAGCTGTTTTTT. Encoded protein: CASSFRPPNTGELFF.

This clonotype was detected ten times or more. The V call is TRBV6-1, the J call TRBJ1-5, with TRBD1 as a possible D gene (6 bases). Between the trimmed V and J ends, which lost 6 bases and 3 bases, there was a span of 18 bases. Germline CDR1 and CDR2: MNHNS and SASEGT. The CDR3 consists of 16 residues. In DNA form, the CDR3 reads TGTGCCAGCAGCAAGGGTAGGGGGTGGGACAATCAGCCCCAGCATTTT. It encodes CASSKGRGWDNQPQHF.

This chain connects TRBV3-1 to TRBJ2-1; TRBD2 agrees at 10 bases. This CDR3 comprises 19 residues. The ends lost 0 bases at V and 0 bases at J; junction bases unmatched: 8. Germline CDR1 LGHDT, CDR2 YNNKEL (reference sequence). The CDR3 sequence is CASSQDPSGSPSSYNEQFF. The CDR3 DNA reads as TGTGCCAGCAGCCAAGATCCTAGCGGGAGTCCCAGCTCCTACAATGAGCAGTTCTTC.

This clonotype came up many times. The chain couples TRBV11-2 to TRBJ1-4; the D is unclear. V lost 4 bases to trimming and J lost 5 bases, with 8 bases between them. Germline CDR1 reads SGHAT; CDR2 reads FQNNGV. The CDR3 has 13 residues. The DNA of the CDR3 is TGTGCCAGCAGCTATCGGGGAAATGAAAAACTGTTTTTT. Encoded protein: CASSYRGNEKLFF.

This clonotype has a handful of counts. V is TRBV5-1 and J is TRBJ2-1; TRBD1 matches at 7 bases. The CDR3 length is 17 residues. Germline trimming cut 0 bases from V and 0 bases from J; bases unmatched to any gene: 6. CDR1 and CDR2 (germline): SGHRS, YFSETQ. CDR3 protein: CASSLAGDSSSYNEQFF. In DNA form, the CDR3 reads TGCGCCAGCAGCTTGGCCGGGGACAGCAGCTCCTACAATGAGCAGTTCTTC.

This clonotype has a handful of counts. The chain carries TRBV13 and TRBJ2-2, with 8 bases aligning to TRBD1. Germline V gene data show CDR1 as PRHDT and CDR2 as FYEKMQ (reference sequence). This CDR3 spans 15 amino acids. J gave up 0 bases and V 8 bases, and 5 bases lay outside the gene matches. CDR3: CASQYRGTNTGELFF. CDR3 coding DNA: TGTGCCAGCCAATACAGGGGGACGAACACCGGGGAGCTGTTTTTT.

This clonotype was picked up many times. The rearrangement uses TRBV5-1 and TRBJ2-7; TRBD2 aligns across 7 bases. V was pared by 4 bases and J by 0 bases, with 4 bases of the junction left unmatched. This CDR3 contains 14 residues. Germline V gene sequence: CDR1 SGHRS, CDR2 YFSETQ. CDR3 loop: CASSGGDYSYEQYF. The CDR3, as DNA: TGCGCCAGCAGCGGCGGGGACTACTCCTACGAGCAGTACTTC.

The CDR3 protein is CATSRDRVYEQYF. The CDR3 nucleotides read TGTGCCACCAGCAGGGACAGGGTCTACGAGCAGTACTTC. The chain is built from TRBV15 and TRBJ2-7, with 8 bases that match TRBD1. Per the germline V gene, CDR1 is LNHNV and CDR2 is YYDKDF (reference sequence). This CDR3 contains 13 residues. Trimming at V came to 3 bases and at J to 3 bases, leaving 1 base not matched to a gene.

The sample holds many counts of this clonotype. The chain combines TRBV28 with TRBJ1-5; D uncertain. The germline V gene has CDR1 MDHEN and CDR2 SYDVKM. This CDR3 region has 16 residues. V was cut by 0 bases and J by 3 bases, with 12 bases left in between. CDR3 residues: CASSLWGTGYNQPQHF. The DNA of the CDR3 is TGTGCCAGCAGTTTATGGGGAACGGGTTACAATCAGCCCCAGCATTTT.

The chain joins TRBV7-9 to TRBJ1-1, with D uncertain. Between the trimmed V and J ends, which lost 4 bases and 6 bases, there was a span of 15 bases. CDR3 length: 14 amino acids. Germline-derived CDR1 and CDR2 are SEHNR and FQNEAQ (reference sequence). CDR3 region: CASSSPRGRAEAFF. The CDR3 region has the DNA TGTGCCAGCAGCTCACCCCGGGGAAGGGCTGAAGCTTTCTTT.

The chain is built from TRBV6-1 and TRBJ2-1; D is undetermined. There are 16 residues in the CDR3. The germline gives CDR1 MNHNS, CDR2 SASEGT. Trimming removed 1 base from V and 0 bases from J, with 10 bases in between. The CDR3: CASSEVRRSSYNEQFF. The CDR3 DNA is TGTGCCAGCAGTGAAGTGCGCAGAAGCTCCTACAATGAGCAGTTCTTC.